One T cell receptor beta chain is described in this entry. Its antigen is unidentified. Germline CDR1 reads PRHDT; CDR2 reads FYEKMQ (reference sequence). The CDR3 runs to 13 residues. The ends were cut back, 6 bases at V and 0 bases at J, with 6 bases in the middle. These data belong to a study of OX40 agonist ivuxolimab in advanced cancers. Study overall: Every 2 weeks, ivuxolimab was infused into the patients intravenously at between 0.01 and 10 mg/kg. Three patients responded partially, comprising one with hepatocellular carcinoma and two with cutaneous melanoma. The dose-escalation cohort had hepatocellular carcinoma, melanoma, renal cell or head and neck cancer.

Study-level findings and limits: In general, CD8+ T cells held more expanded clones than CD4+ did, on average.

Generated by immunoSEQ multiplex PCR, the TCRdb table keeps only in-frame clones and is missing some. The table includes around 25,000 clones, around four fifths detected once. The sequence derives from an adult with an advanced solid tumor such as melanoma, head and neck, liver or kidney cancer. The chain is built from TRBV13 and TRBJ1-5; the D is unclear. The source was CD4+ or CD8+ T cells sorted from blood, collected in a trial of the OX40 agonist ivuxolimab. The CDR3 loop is CASRGGSNQPQHF. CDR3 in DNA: TGTGCCAGCAGAGGAGGTAGCAATCAGCCCCAGCATTTT.